These 24 T cell receptor beta chains originate from one sample sequenced in a study of T cell therapy after organ transplantation. Their recognized antigens are unknown. Profiled with immunoSEQ multiplex PCR; TCRdb holds only in-frame clones, not every one. Counted here are 15,000 to 20,000 clones, 65% to 90% occurring once; the ten biggest clones make up roughly a third. Described time point: 20-29 weeks after completion of therapy. The starting material was CD8+ T cells from blood, obtained after autologous CMV-specific T cell therapy. Every receptor here comes from a human patient who had received a solid organ transplant and had CMV disease. Some T cells may trace back to the graft donor.

The table lists this clone with a few counts. This chain links TRBV9 with TRBJ1-1, with D unclear. Trimming left V 1 base short and J 3 bases short, with 4 bases between. Germline CDR1 reads SGDLS; CDR2 reads YYNGEE. This CDR3 contains 12 residues. CDR3 sequence: CASSVTDTEAFF. CDR3 sequence (DNA): TGTGCCAGCAGCGTAACCGACACTGAAGCTTTCTTT.

The V and J genes are TRBV10-3 and TRBJ2-7, with 10 bases lining up with TRBD2. Germline loops: CDR1 ENHRY, CDR2 SYGVKD. The junction had 8 bases not matched to a gene; V was cut back by 3 bases and J by 0 bases. There are 17 residues in the CDR3. DNA for the CDR3: TGTGCCATCAGTGATCCCCTTAGCGGGAGGCCCTCCTACGAGCAGTACTTC. Encoded protein: CAISDPLSGRPSYEQYF.

The chain has TRBV2 and TRBJ2-1, with 7 bases identical to TRBD2. Germline lookup yields CDR1 SNHLY and CDR2 FYNNEI. With 2 bases clipped from V and 8 bases from J, the junction kept 12 bases outside the gene matches. The CDR3 is 16 amino acids. CDR3 region: CASSESGLAAWDEQFF. CDR3 nucleotide sequence: TGTGCCAGCAGTGAAAGCGGCCTAGCGGCCTGGGATGAGCAGTTCTTC.

The chain carries TRBV6-5 and TRBJ1-1; possible D gene TRBD1, 5 bases. Germline loops: CDR1 MNHEY, CDR2 SVGAGI. The CDR3 is 13 residues long. V was pared by 6 bases and J by 3 bases, with 11 bases between. In DNA form, the CDR3 reads TGTGCCAGCAGCCTACAGGAGGACACTGAAGCTTTCTTT. Protein: CASSLQEDTEAFF.

V usage is TRBV4-2 and J usage is TRBJ2-1, with D tentatively TRBD2 (5 bases). This CDR3 is 15 amino acids long. The germline CDR1 and CDR2 sequences are LGHNA and YNFKEQ. V was clipped by 1 base and J by 8 bases, with 15 bases between them. The CDR3, as DNA: TGTGCCAGCAGCCAAGCCTTTGCCGGGGTTTATGAGCAGTTCTTC. Translated: CASSQAFAGVYEQFF.

This clone was recorded only once. The rearrangement links TRBV5-4 to TRBJ2-3; 10 bases are a match to TRBD1. This CDR3 contains 15 residues. CDR1 and CDR2 from the germline V gene are SGHNT and YYREEE (reference sequence). V gave up 0 bases and J gave up 4 bases; unmatched junction bases: 2. CDR3 nucleotides: TGTGCCAGCAGCTTGGGGACAGGGGGATCAGATACGCAGTATTTT. This encodes CASSLGTGGSDTQYF. The entire variable domain, with the rest obtained from reference TRBV5-4 and TRBJ2-3, is as follows: ETGVTQSPTHLIKTRGQQVTLRCSSQSGHNTVSWYQQALGQGPQFIFQYYREEENGRGNFPPRFSGLQFPNYSSELNVNALELDDSALYLCASSLGTGGSDTQYFGPGTRLTVL.

This rearrangement joins TRBV10-3 to TRBJ1-1, with a tentative D call TRBD1 (5 bases). Germline V gives CDR1 ENHRY, CDR2 SYGVKD. The V end was cut by 11 bases, the J end by 4 bases, with 35 bases between. This CDR3 is built from 19 residues. The CDR3 reads CASRRRGESNRDGGTEAFF. The CDR3 DNA is TGTGCCTCCCGACGTCGGGGCGAGTCGAACCGGGACGGGGGCACTGAAGCTTTCTTT.

This clone appeared once. The chain carries TRBV6-4 and TRBJ2-2; D uncertain. Trimming removed 2 bases from V and 3 bases from J, with 4 bases in between. CDR3 length: 13 amino acids. CDR1 MRHNA and CDR2 SNTAGT come from the germline V gene. In nucleotides, the CDR3 is TGTGCCAGCAGTGACAAGGACACCGGGGAGCTGTTTTTT. It yields the protein CASSDKDTGELFF.

The CDR3 protein is CASSQEAFFGDRTQYF. The CDR3 DNA reads as TGCGCCAGCAGCCAAGAGGCCTTCTTTGGGGATAGGACCCAGTACTTC. The genes are TRBV4-3 and TRBJ2-5; D ambiguous. Germline V gene lookup returns CDR1 LGHNA and CDR2 YSLEER. Trimming removed 0 bases at V and 7 bases at J, with 18 bases between. The CDR3 consists of 16 residues.

V is TRBV19 and J is TRBJ2-7, with 7 bases fitting TRBD1. The CDR3 runs to 14 residues. The germline V gene has CDR1 LNHDA and CDR2 SQIVND (reference sequence). With V trimmed by 5 bases and J by 0 bases, 4 bases remained unmatched. CDR3 loop: CASSPGQSSYEQYF. The CDR3 bases are TGTGCCAGTAGTCCGGGACAGTCCTCCTACGAGCAGTACTTC.

The rearrangement joins TRBV7-9 to TRBJ1-2; D remains unclear. CDR1 and CDR2 (germline): SEHNR, FQNEAQ (reference sequence). This CDR3 comprises 15 residues. Trimming removed 5 bases from V and 1 base from J, with 14 bases in between. The DNA of the CDR3 is TGTGCCAGCAGCCCCCAAGTAAGGATTAACTATGGCTACACCTTC. Protein product: CASSPQVRINYGYTF. Together with reference TRBV7-9 and TRBJ1-2, the CDR3 gives the full variable domain: DTGVSQNPRHKITKRGQNVTFRCDPISEHNRLYWYRQTLGQGPEFLTYFQNEAQLEKSRLLSDRFSAERPKGSFSTLEIQRTEQGDSAMYLCASSPQVRINYGYTFGSGTRLTVV.

This clone was picked up one time. V is TRBV18 and J is TRBJ1-5; 8 bases align to TRBD1. Trimming at V came to 5 bases and at J to 3 bases, leaving 6 bases not matched to a gene. This CDR3 comprises 15 residues. Germline CDR1 and CDR2: KGHSH and LQKENI. The CDR3 DNA follows: TGTGCCAGCTCAGCCGGACAGGGCAACAATCAGCCCCAGCATTTT. Protein sequence: CASSAGQGNNQPQHF.

The rearrangement links TRBV5-1 to TRBJ1-2; tentative D call: TRBD1 (6 bases). Germline lookup yields CDR1 SGHRS and CDR2 YFSETQ. The CDR3 contains 14 residues. Trimming cost V 5 bases and J 4 bases, with 15 bases left between them. CDR3: CASSWGRKPYGYTF. In nucleotides, the CDR3 is TGCGCCAGCAGTTGGGGGCGCAAGCCCTATGGCTACACCTTC.

This sequence joins TRBV19 and TRBJ2-1, with D unresolved. This CDR3 has 13 amino acids. CDR1 LNHDA and CDR2 SQIVND come from the germline V gene (reference sequence). Between the trimmed V and J ends, which lost 5 bases and 4 bases, there was a span of 9 bases. This chain's CDR3 is CASSSDGYNEQFF. CDR3 nucleotide sequence: TGTGCCAGTAGTTCAGACGGTTACAATGAGCAGTTCTTC.

The rearrangement links TRBV25-1 to TRBJ1-4; no clear D gene. The CDR3 consists of 16 residues. Germline values: CDR1 MGHDK, CDR2 SYGVNS. V shed 1 base and J shed 7 bases, with 16 bases lying between them. The CDR3 protein is CASSEFQAGGSEKLFF. The CDR3 DNA follows: TGTGCCAGCAGTGAATTTCAGGCCGGTGGTAGTGAAAAACTGTTTTTT.

This rearrangement joins TRBV5-6 to TRBJ2-7; 9 bases match TRBD1. This CDR3 is 13 amino acids long. Trimming at V came to 3 bases and at J to 5 bases, leaving 3 bases not matched to a gene. Germline V lookup: CDR1 SGHDT, CDR2 YYEEEE. CDR3 DNA sequence: TGTGCCAGCAGCTGGGGACAGGGTAACGAGCAGTACTTC. It specifies CASSWGQGNEQYF.

The rearrangement uses TRBV6-5 and TRBJ2-7, with TRBD2 matching 12 bases. Germline V lookup: CDR1 MNHEY, CDR2 SVGAGI. There are 14 residues in the CDR3. With V trimmed by 6 bases and J by 6 bases, 6 bases remained unmatched. The CDR3 here is CASSTLAGGLEQYF. The CDR3 nucleotides read TGTGCCAGCAGCACCCTAGCGGGGGGGCTCGAGCAGTACTTC.

The chain employs TRBV7-8 and TRBJ2-3; 15 nucleotides align to TRBD2. V was pared by 0 bases and J by 7 bases, with 2 bases of the junction left unmatched. This CDR3 comprises 16 residues. In germline, CDR1 is SGHVS, CDR2 FQNEAQ. CDR3 nucleotide sequence: TGTGCCAGCAGCTTAGCGGGACTAGCGGGAGGAAATACGCAGTATTTT. Protein: CASSLAGLAGGNTQYF.

The chain links TRBV20-1 to TRBJ1-1, with D unclear. The length of the CDR3 is 11 residues. Trimming removed 0 bases from V and 1 base from J, with 0 bases in between. Germline-derived CDR1 and CDR2 are DFQATT and SNEGSKA (reference sequence). Here the CDR3 reads CSARENTEAFF. CDR3 bases: TGCAGTGCTAGAGAGAACACTGAAGCTTTCTTT.

This chain links TRBV14 with TRBJ2-1; the match to TRBD2 covers 13 bases. The CDR3 covers 17 residues. Germline assignment: CDR1 SGHDN and CDR2 FVKESK. J gave up 7 bases and V 4 bases, and 10 bases lay outside the gene matches. The CDR3 here is CASSPDWGLAGRNEQFF. CDR3 in DNA: TGTGCCAGCAGCCCGGATTGGGGACTAGCGGGACGGAATGAGCAGTTCTTC.

V usage is TRBV7-9 and J usage is TRBJ2-2, with no clear D. The CDR3 covers 16 residues. Deletions cut 2 bases from V and 1 base from J, with 11 bases between. CDR1 and CDR2 (germline): SEHNR, FQNEAQ (reference sequence). In DNA, the CDR3 is TGTGCCAGCAGCTTATTTCGCAGCCTGAACACCGGGGAGCTGTTTTTT. The encoded protein is CASSLFRSLNTGELFF.

This clone was detected once. The rearrangement uses TRBV2 and TRBJ2-3; TRBD1 matches at 9 bases. Looked up from germline, CDR1 is SNHLY and CDR2 is FYNNEI. The CDR3 has 15 amino acids. Trimming cost V 6 bases and J 5 bases; bases outside gene matches: 9. CDR3 protein: CASRRTGGIGDTQYF. In DNA form, the CDR3 reads TGTGCCAGCAGGCGCACAGGGGGCATAGGAGATACGCAGTATTTT.

The V call is TRBV6-5, the J call TRBJ1-1; D is unclear. V shed 5 bases and J shed 0 bases, with 7 bases lying between them. The CDR3 extends over 13 amino acids. Germline V lookup: CDR1 MNHEY, CDR2 SVGAGI. DNA for the CDR3: TGTGCCAGCAGTCCGATCATGAACACTGAAGCTTTCTTT. Translated: CASSPIMNTEAFF.

This chain links TRBV5-4 with TRBJ1-1; 7 nucleotides align to TRBD1. Germline V lookup: CDR1 SGHNT, CDR2 YYREEE (reference sequence). V lost 2 bases and J lost 4; bases outside the gene matches: 8. The CDR3 is made up of 15 amino acids. CDR3 DNA: TGTGCCAGCAGCTTTGGGGACGAGGGGGCCACTGAAGCTTTCTTT. Translated: CASSFGDEGATEAFF. The complete variable domain, with remaining parts taken from reference TRBV5-4 and TRBJ1-1, reads ETGVTQSPTHLIKTRGQQVTLRCSSQSGHNTVSWYQQALGQGPQFIFQYYREEENGRGNFPPRFSGLQFPNYSSELNVNALELDDSALYLCASSFGDEGATEAFFGQGTRLTVV.